This T cell receptor beta chain was identified during a study of shared clonotypes between healthy human individuals. CD45RO-negative CD8 cells positively selected for CCR7 made up the naive population, which excluded terminally differentiated effector memory CD45RA+ cells. The CDR3 spans 17 residues. Germline CDR1 SGHAT, CDR2 FQNNGV. The V segment lost 4 bases and the J segment 4 bases; nucleotides outside the gene matches: 9. Sequenced by immunoSEQ multiplex PCR; TCRdb stores in-frame clones only, minus some. The repertoire holds about 2 million clones, over 85% seen once, with roughly 1% in the top ten.

The chain recombines TRBV11-2 with TRBJ2-2; TRBD2 agrees at 10 bases. What was sequenced was naive CD8+ T cells sorted from blood. The TCR was taken from a young man in good health. The CDR3, as DNA: TGTGCCAGCAGCTCTATAAGAGGACTAGCGGCCACCGGGGAGCTGTTTTTT. Translating gives CASSSIRGLAATGELFF.